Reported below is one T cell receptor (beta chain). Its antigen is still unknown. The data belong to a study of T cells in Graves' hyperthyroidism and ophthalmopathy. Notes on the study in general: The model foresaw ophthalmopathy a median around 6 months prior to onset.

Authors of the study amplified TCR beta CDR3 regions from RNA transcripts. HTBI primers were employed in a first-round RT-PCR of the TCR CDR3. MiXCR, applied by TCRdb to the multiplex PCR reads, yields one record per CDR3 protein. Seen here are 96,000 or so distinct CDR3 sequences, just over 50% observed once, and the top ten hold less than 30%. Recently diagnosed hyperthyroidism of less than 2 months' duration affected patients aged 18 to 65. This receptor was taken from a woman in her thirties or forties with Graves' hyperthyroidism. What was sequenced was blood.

The CDR3 loop reads CASTMGGFRVEEQYF. DNA of the CDR3: TGCGCCAGCACCATGGGTGGGTTCAGGGTGGAAGAGCAGTACTTC. The J gene is TRBJ2-7, the V gene TRBV5-1; tentative D call: TRBD1 (5 bases). The CDR3 consists of 15 residues. The germline CDR1 and CDR2 sequences are SGHRS and YFSETQ. V was cut by 6 bases and J by 7 bases, with 23 bases left in between.